Sequencing of this T cell receptor beta chain was carried out in a study of T cells in Graves' hyperthyroidism and ophthalmopathy. General study points: In the blood, most expanded thyroid clonotypes above 0.001 appeared as well. From stable hyperthyroidism, ophthalmopathy was set apart by a 13 V-J model.

This CDR3 comprises 14 residues. V was pared by 6 bases and J by 1 base, with 8 bases of the junction left unmatched. Germline CDR1 SQVTM, CDR2 ANQGSEA. Template material for amplifying TCR beta CDR3 regions consisted of RNA transcripts. The primer set for the first-round RT-PCR of the TCR CDR3 was HTBI. One entry per CDR3 protein results from TCRdb running MiXCR on the multiplex PCR reads. This repertoire shows around 210,000 distinct CDR3 sequences, approximately 16% found once; its top ten account for roughly 55%. Subjects aged 18 to 65 presented with newly diagnosed hyperthyroidism of less than 2 months' duration. This clonotype was counted many times. Its antigen is still unknown.

The chain uses TRBV29-1 and TRBJ1-2; 7 positions match TRBD1. Sequencing was done on a sample of blood. This TCR was recovered from a woman aged 45-65 years with Graves' hyperthyroidism. The CDR3 is CSVLDREVNYGYTF. The CDR3 DNA sequence: TGCAGCGTCTTAGACAGGGAAGTTAACTATGGCTACACCTTC.